The rows below give T cell receptor beta chains drawn from one sample of a study of blood T cell repertoires in COVID-19. The protocol was immunoSEQ multiplex PCR, while the TCRdb copy is restricted to in-frame clones and leaves out a portion. Of 95,000 to 150,000 clones in the sample, around 91% were seen once. The sample consisted of peripheral blood. These receptors all stem from a man aged 65-85 years with active or convalescent COVID-19. Both conserved end residues are part of each CDR3. The order of the fields is V gene, D gene, clone size, J gene, CDR3 DNA, CDR3 protein. A D gene is named only where the DNA matches it firmly. Where a row states a size, it is once, few, many or the class of an expanded clone; other rows omit it.

V: TRBV28
D: NA
size: NA
J: TRBJ1-1
DNA: TGTGCCAGCAGCCCACGGTTTGGGGGCAGGGCTTTCTTT
CDR3: CASSPRFGGRAFF

V: TRBV5-1
D: NA
size: NA
J: TRBJ1-5
DNA: TGCGCCAGCAGCTTGGGTCTGGGGCCCAATCAGCCCCAGCATTTT
CDR3: CASSLGLGPNQPQHF

V: TRBV5-8
D: TRBD1
size: NA
J: TRBJ1-1
DNA: TGTGCCAGCAGACTCGGACAGGGAAGGGACACTGAAGCTTTCTTT
CDR3: CASRLGQGRDTEAFF

V: TRBV7-9
D: TRBD1
size: NA
J: TRBJ1-4
DNA: TGTGCCAGCAGCGCAGACAGGGGGCGGGTTGAAAAACTGTTTTTT
CDR3: CASSADRGRVEKLFF

V: TRBV28
D: TRBD2
size: NA
J: TRBJ2-7
DNA: TGTGCCAGCAGTTTATGGGGGGGGACCACAACCTACGAGCAGTACTTC
CDR3: CASSLWGGTTTYEQYF

V: TRBV5-4
D: NA
size: NA
J: TRBJ2-7
DNA: TGTGCCAGCAGCGAGGGCCGGGTGCGAAACTACGAGCAGTACTTC
CDR3: CASSEGRVRNYEQYF

V: TRBV7-9
D: NA
size: once
J: TRBJ2-2
DNA: TGTGCCAGCAGCTTAGCGCAGGGGTTCTCCGGGGAGCTGTTTTTT
CDR3: CASSLAQGFSGELFF

V: TRBV10-3
D: NA
size: NA
J: TRBJ2-7
DNA: TGTGCCATCAGTGGGGCCGGGAGCTCCTACGAGCAGTACTTC
CDR3: CAISGAGSSYEQYF

V: TRBV19
D: TRBD1
size: NA
J: TRBJ2-5
DNA: TGTGCCAGTAGTATCGGGACAGGGCAAGAGACCCAGTACTTC
CDR3: CASSIGTGQETQYF

V: TRBV19
D: TRBD1
size: NA
J: TRBJ2-4
DNA: TGTGCCAGTAGTAGACCCACAGGGGGTAGAAACATTCAGTACTTC
CDR3: CASSRPTGGRNIQYF

V: TRBV12-3/TRBV12-4
D: NA
size: NA
J: TRBJ1-2
DNA: TGTGCCAGCAAGGAGGGAGGTGGCTACACCTTC
CDR3: CASKEGGGYTF

V: TRBV6-5
D: NA
size: NA
J: TRBJ2-5
DNA: TGTGCCAGCAGTTACTTGAGAGGAGAGACCCAGTACTTC
CDR3: CASSYLRGETQYF

V: TRBV19
D: TRBD1
size: NA
J: TRBJ1-4
DNA: TGTGCCAGTCGACAGGGTTTCGATAATGAAAAACTGTTTTTT
CDR3: CASRQGFDNEKLFF

V: TRBV9
D: TRBD1
size: few
J: TRBJ2-5
DNA: TGTGCCAGCAGCGTAGCTAGTGGAGGACAGGGATGGGCCCAAGAGACCCAGTACTTC
CDR3: CASSVASGGQGWAQETQYF

V: TRBV6-6
D: TRBD2
size: NA
J: TRBJ2-7
DNA: TGTGCCAGCAGTTTGGGGGAGGGCCTCGAGCAGTACTTC
CDR3: CASSLGEGLEQYF

V: TRBV19
D: TRBD1
size: NA
J: TRBJ1-5
DNA: TGTGCCAGTACTCCCGACAGGGCCGGGGCTTATAGCAATCAGCCCCAGCATTTT
CDR3: CASTPDRAGAYSNQPQHF

V: TRBV6-2/TRBV6-3
D: NA
size: NA
J: TRBJ2-1
DNA: TGTGCCAGCAGTTACTTACAGACCCCGGCAAATGAGCAGTTCTTC
CDR3: CASSYLQTPANEQFF

V: TRBV19
D: TRBD1
size: few
J: TRBJ1-1
DNA: TGTGCCAGTAGTGAGGACAGGGTCACTGAAGCTTTCTTT
CDR3: CASSEDRVTEAFF

V: TRBV28
D: NA
size: NA
J: TRBJ2-2
DNA: TGTGCCAGCAGAGGAGGGGCAAACACCGGGGAGCTGTTTTTT
CDR3: CASRGGANTGELFF

V: TRBV11-2
D: NA
size: NA
J: TRBJ1-2
DNA: TGTGCCAGCAGCCCGGGAGGCTATGGCTACACCTTC
CDR3: CASSPGGYGYTF

V: TRBV19
D: TRBD2
size: NA
J: TRBJ2-3
DNA: TGTGCCAGTAGCCTAGCGGGAGTGACAGATACGCAGTATTTT
CDR3: CASSLAGVTDTQYF

V: TRBV3-1/TRBV3-2
D: NA
size: NA
J: TRBJ1-4
DNA: TGTGCCAGCAGCCTTGGCGGAGAAAAACTGTTTTTT
CDR3: CASSLGGEKLFF

V: TRBV14
D: TRBD2
size: NA
J: TRBJ2-1
DNA: TGTGCCAGCAGCCCGCTTTTTGGGCGGGAGAGCCAAAGCTCCTACAATGAGCAGTTCTTC
CDR3: CASSPLFGRESQSSYNEQFF

V: TRBV19
D: NA
size: once
J: TRBJ1-1
DNA: TGTGCCAGTAGTATAGGGAACAGTGGGAACACTGAAGCTTTCTTT
CDR3: CASSIGNSGNTEAFF

V: TRBV28
D: NA
size: once
J: TRBJ1-2
DNA: TGTGCCAGCAGCCTGGTTGCTCAGGGCTACACCTTC
CDR3: CASSLVAQGYTF